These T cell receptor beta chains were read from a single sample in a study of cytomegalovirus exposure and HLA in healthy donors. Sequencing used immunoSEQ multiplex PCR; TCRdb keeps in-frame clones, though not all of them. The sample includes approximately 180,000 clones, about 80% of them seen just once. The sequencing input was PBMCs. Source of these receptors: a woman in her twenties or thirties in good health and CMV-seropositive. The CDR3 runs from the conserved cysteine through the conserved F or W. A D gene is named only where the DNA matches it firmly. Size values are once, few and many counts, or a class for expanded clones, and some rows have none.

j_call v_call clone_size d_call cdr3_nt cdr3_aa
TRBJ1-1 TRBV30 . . TGTGCCTGGAAACGGGGAGGCACTGAAGCTTTCTTT CAWKRGGTEAFF
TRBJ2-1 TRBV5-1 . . TGCGCCAGCAGCTTTCAGGTCAATGAGCAGTTCTTC CASSFQVNEQFF
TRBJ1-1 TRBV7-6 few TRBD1 TGTGCCAGCAGCATCACCAGGGGGCTTAGAGACACTGAAGCTTTCTTT CASSITRGLRDTEAFF
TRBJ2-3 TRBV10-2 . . TGCGCCAGCAGGAAGGGGATCACCACAGATACGCAGTATTTT CASRKGITTDTQYF
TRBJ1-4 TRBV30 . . TGTGCCTGGAGATCAGGGAAGAAGGGCGGCGAAAAACTGTTTTTT CAWRSGKKGGEKLFF
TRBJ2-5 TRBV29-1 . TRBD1 TGCAGCGTAAAGACAGGGGGGCAAGAGACCCAGTACTTC CSVKTGGQETQYF
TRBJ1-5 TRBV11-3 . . TGTGCCAGCAGCTCCAATAGCAATCAGCCCCAGCATTTT CASSSNSNQPQHF
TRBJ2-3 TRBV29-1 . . TGCAGCGTTGAAGGGACGGGAGCAGATACGCAGTATTTT CSVEGTGADTQYF
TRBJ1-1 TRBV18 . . TGTGCCAGCTCGCCGGCCTCCGGGGTAAACGCTGAAGCTTTCTTT CASSPASGVNAEAFF
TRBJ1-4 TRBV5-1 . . TGCGCCAGCAGCGGAGAAGGCAAACTGTTTTTT CASSGEGKLFF
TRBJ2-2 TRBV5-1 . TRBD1 TGCGCCAGCAGGGGGACAGGGTCGGACACCGGGGAGCTGTTTTTT CASRGTGSDTGELFF
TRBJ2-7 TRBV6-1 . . TGTGCCAGCAGCCTAACAGGCCCGAGCTCCTACGAGCAGTACTTC CASSLTGPSSYEQYF
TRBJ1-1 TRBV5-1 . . TGCGCCAGCAGCCCCTTGGGAGGGGACACTGAAGCTTTCTTT CASSPLGGDTEAFF
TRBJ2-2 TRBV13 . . TGTGCCAGCAGCTATGCCGCACAGGGCGGAGTAACCGGGGAGCTGTTTTTT CASSYAAQGGVTGELFF
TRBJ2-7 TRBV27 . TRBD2 TGTGCCAGCAGTTTTCAGCGGGAGGGCCACGAGCAGTACTTC CASSFQREGHEQYF
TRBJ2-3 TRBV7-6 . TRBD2 TGTGCCAGCAGCTCTCAGGAACGGACTAGCGGGAAGGGAGATACGCAGTATTTT CASSSQERTSGKGDTQYF
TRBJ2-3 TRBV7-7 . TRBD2 TGTGCCAGCAGCAAGGGACTATCGGGCGATACGCAGTATTTT CASSKGLSGDTQYF
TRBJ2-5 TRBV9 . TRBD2 TGTGCCAGCAGCGTTGGACTAGCGGATTTGGGAGAGACCCAGTACTTC CASSVGLADLGETQYF
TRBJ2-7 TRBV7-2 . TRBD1 TGTGCCAGCAGCGGGACAGGGGTCTACGAGCAGTACTTC CASSGTGVYEQYF
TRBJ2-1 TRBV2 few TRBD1 TGTGCCAGCACCTGGGACAGGGGGCCCCCCAACAATGAGCAGTTCTTC CASTWDRGPPNNEQFF
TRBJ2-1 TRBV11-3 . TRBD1 TGTGCCAGCAGCTGGGGGACAGGGAACTACAATGAGCAGTTCTTC CASSWGTGNYNEQFF
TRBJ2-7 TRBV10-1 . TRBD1 TGCGCCAGCAGTGAGAGAACCGGGACAGAAAGCTACGAGCAGTACTTC CASSERTGTESYEQYF
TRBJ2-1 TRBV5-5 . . TGTGCCAGCAGCGCGGTGTGGGATGAGCAGTTCTTC CASSAVWDEQFF
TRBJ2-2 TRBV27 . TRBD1 TGTGCCAGCAGGGGGGACAGTACCTACACCGGGGAGCTGTTTTTT CASRGDSTYTGELFF
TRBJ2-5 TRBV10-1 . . TGCGCCAGCAGTGAGTCGATAGGGGCAGGGGTGCAAGAGACCCAGTACTTC CASSESIGAGVQETQYF
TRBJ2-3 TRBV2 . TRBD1 TGTGCCAGCAGTCTACAGGGGAATCCAACCGACTACACAGATACGCAGTATTTT CASSLQGNPTDYTDTQYF
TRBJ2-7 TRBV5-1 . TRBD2 TGCGCCAGCAGCTTGGTCGGTGGGGGCGGGGGGCTCTACGAGCAGTACTTC CASSLVGGGGGLYEQYF
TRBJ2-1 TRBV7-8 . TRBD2 TGTGCCAGCAGGGGGACTAGCGGAGGCTCCTACAATGAGCAGTTCTTC CASRGTSGGSYNEQFF
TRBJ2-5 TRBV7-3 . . TGTGCCAGCAGTCATGGCGGGGCCCAAGAGACCCAGTACTTC CASSHGGAQETQYF
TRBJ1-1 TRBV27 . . TGTGCCAGCAGTCTACTACCACCAACTGAAGCTTTCTTT CASSLLPPTEAFF
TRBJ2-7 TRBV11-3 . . TGTGCCAGCAGCCCCTATGAGTCCTACGAGCAGTACTTC CASSPYESYEQYF
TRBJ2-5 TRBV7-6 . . TGTGCCAGCAGGAAAGCGGGCAGCGCCCAAGAGACCCAGTACTTC CASRKAGSAQETQYF
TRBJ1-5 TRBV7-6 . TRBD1 TGTGCCAGCAGCCTACGACAGGGGGTAGAGCCCCAGCATTTT CASSLRQGVEPQHF
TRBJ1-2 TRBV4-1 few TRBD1 TGCGCCAGCAGCCAAGCCGGACAGGGGGTAGATGGCTACACCTTC CASSQAGQGVDGYTF
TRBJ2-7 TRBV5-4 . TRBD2 TGTGCCAGCAGCTTCGGGGTGGGGTTAGCGGGCTACGAGCAGTACTTC CASSFGVGLAGYEQYF
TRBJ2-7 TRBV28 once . TGTGCCAGCCGACGGGGATACTACGAGCAGTACTTC CASRRGYYEQYF
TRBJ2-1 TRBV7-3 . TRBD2 TGTGCCAGCAGCTTAGGTGGGACTAGCGGGAATTTCGATGAGCAGTTCTTC CASSLGGTSGNFDEQFF
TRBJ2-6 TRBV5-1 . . TGCGCCAGCACCCCCTACTCTGGGGCCAACGTCCTGACTTTC CASTPYSGANVLTF
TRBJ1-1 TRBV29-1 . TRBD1 TGCAGCGGGGGGGACAGTACCGACACTGAAGCTTTCTTT CSGGDSTDTEAFF
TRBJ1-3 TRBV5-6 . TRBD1 TGTGCCAGCAGCTTGGGGCCTCCGGGACAGGGGGGAAACACCATATATTTT CASSLGPPGQGGNTIYF
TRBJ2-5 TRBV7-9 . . TGTGCCAGCAGCCCAAATTTGGGCTCCCAAGAGACCCAGTACTTC CASSPNLGSQETQYF
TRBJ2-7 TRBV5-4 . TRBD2 TGTGCCAGCAGCATAACTAGCGGGACTTTTGGCGAGCAGTACTTC CASSITSGTFGEQYF
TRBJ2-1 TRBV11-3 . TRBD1 TGTGCCAGCAGCCCGACAGGGAATGAGCAGTTCTTC CASSPTGNEQFF
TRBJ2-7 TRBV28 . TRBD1 TGTGCCAGCAGTTTGGACAGGGGAAGTGACGAGCAGTACTTC CASSLDRGSDEQYF
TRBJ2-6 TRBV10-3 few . TGTGCCACCGAACAGAGCTCTGGGGCCAACGTCCTGACTTTC CATEQSSGANVLTF
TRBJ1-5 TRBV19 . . TGTGCCAGTACCCTGATGTTCAGGGAAAATCAGCCCCAGCATTTT CASTLMFRENQPQHF
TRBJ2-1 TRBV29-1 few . TGCAGCGTTGAAGTCGGGTACAATGAGCAGTTCTTC CSVEVGYNEQFF
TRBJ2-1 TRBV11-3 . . TGTGCCAGCAGCTCTGGGACTTACTCCTACAATGAGCAGTTCTTC CASSSGTYSYNEQFF
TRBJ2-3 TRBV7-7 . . TGTGCCAGCAGCCCTAACTCAGATACGCAGTATTTT CASSPNSDTQYF
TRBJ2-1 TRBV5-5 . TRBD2 TGTGCCAGCAGCCGGATTCTAGCGGGAGCCAACAATGAGCAGTTCTTC CASSRILAGANNEQFF
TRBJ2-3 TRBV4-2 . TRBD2 TGTGCCAGCAGCCAAGAGCCAGCGGGAGGGTCTAGCACAGATACGCAGTATTTT CASSQEPAGGSSTDTQYF
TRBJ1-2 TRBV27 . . TGTGCCAGCAGTTTAGCCGGGACAAATGGCTACACCTTC CASSLAGTNGYTF
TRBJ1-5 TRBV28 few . TGTGCCAGCAGTACAGATAATCAGCCCCAGCATTTT CASSTDNQPQHF
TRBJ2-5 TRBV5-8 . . TGTGCCAGCAGCTCGAGACCGGGCCAAGAGACCCAGTACTTC CASSSRPGQETQYF
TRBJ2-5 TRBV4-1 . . TGCGCCAGCAGCCAAGAACAGGGTTGGGCCCAGTACTTC CASSQEQGWAQYF
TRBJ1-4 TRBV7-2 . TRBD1 TGTGCCAGCAGCTTGCCCTCCGGACAGGGGGCAACTAATGAAAAACTGTTTTTT CASSLPSGQGATNEKLFF
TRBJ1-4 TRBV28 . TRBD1 TGTGCCAGCAGACCGGGACAGGCGACTGAAAAACTGTTTTTT CASRPGQATEKLFF
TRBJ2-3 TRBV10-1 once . TGCGCCAGCAGTGAAAGCGGCTCAGATACGCAGTATTTT CASSESGSDTQYF